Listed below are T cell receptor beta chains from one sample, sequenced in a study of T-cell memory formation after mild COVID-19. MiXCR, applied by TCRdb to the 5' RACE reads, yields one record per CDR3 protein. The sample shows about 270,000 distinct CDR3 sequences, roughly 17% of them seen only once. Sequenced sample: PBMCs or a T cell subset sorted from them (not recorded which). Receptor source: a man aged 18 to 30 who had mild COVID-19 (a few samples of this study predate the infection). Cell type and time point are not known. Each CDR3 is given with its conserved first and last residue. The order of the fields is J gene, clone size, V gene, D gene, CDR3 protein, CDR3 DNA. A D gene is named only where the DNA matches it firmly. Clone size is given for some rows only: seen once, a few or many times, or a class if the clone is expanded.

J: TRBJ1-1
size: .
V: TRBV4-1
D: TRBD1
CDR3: CASSASGQGDMNTEAFF
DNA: TGCGCCAGCAGCGCCTCGGGACAGGGAGATATGAACACTGAAGCTTTCTTT

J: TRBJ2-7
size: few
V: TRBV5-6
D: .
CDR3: CASSPDSSWREQYF
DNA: TGTGCCAGCAGCCCAGACTCCTCCTGGCGCGAGCAGTACTTC

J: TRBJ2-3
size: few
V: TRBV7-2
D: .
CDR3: CASSPGEVLGNTQYF
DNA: TGTGCCAGCAGCCCGGGGGAGGTCCTCGGAAATACGCAGTATTTT

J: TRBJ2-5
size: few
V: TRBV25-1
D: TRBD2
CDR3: CPSTSGAEETQYF
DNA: TGTCCCAGCACTAGCGGGGCCGAAGAGACCCAGTACTTC

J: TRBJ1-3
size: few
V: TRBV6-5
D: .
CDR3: CASSYSLDGNTIYF
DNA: TGTGCCAGCAGTTACTCTCTGGACGGAAACACCATATATTTT

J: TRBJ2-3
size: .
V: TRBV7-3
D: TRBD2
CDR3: CASSSGTSGDTDTQYF
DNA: TGTGCCAGCAGCTCCGGGACTAGCGGGGATACTGATACGCAGTATTTT

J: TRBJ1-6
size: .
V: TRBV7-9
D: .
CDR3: CASSLAPSPPLHF
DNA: TGTGCCAGCAGCTTAGCTCCGTCCCCACCCCTCCACTTT

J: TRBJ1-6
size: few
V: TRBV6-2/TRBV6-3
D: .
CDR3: CASSIVVDNSPLHF
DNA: TGTGCCAGCAGTATTGTGGTCGACAATTCACCCCTCCACTTT

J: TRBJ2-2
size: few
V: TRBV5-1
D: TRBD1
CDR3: CASSLEGAPGELFF
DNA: TGCGCCAGCAGCTTGGAGGGGGCGCCCGGGGAGCTGTTTTTT

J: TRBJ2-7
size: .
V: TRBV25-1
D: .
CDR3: CASSEYKGAYEQYF
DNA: TGTGCCAGCAGTGAATACAAAGGGGCCTACGAGCAGTACTTC

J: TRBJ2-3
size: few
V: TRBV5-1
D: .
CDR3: CASSPPRETQTDTQYF
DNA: TGCGCCAGCAGCCCCCCCCGGGAGACCCAAACAGATACGCAGTATTTT

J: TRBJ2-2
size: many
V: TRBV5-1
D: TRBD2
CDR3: CASRSLATNTGELFF
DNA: TGCGCCAGCAGGTCACTAGCGACGAACACCGGGGAGCTGTTTTTT

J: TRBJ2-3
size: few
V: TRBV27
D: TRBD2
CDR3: CASSYHRLAGARGDTQYF
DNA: TGTGCCAGCAGTTACCATCGGCTAGCGGGGGCCCGCGGAGATACGCAGTATTTT

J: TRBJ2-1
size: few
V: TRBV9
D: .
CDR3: CASSPQSGSYNEQFF
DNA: TGTGCCAGCAGCCCCCAGAGCGGGTCCTACAATGAGCAGTTCTTC

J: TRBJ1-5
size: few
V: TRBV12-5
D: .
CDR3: CASANDGYQPQHF
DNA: TGTGCTAGTGCGAATGACGGCTATCAGCCCCAGCATTTT

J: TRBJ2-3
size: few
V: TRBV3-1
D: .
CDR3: CASSYPGTPTTDTQYF
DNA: TGTGCCAGCAGCTACCCCGGGACTCCAACCACAGATACGCAGTATTTT

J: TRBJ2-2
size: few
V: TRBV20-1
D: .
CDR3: CSATRDWDTGELFF
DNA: TGCAGTGCTACCCGGGACTGGGACACCGGGGAGCTGTTTTTT

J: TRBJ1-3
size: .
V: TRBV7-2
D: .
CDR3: CASSLRYSGNTIYF
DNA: TGTGCCAGCAGCTTAAGATACTCTGGAAACACCATATATTTT

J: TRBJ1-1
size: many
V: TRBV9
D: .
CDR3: CASSVALGTEAFF
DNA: TGTGCCAGCAGCGTAGCTTTGGGAACTGAAGCTTTCTTT

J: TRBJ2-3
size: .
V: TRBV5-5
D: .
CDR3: CASSLAMRATSTDTQYF
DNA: TGTGCCAGCAGCTTGGCCATGAGGGCCACTAGCACAGATACGCAGTATTTT

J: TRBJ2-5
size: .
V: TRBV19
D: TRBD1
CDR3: CASSGGQGIRVETQYF
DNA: TGTGCCAGTAGTGGTGGACAGGGGATTAGGGTCGAGACCCAGTACTTC

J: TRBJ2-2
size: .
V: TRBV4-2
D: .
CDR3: CASSQGGVTGELFF
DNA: TGTGCCAGCAGCCAAGGCGGGGTCACCGGGGAGCTGTTTTTT

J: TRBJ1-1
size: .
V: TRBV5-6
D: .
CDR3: CAFTWGADSTEAFF
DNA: TGTGCCTTTACTTGGGGGGCAGATAGTACTGAAGCTTTCTTT

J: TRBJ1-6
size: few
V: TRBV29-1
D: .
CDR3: CSVEVGRAGSPLHF
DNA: TGCAGCGTTGAAGTGGGCAGGGCGGGTTCACCCCTCCACTTT

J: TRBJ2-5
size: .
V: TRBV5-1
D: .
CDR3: CASSLDPAPQETQYF
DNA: TGCGCCAGCAGCTTGGATCCGGCTCCCCAAGAGACCCAGTACTTC

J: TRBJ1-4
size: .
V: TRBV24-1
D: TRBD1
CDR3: CATGQGASEKLFF
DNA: TGTGCCACCGGACAGGGCGCGAGTGAAAAACTGTTTTTT

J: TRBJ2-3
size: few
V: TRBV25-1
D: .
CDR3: CASRESARAPLDTQYF
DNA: TGTGCCAGCAGGGAGTCGGCCCGAGCCCCCTTAGATACGCAGTATTTT

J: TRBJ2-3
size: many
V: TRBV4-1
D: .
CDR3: CASSQERAPSTDTQYF
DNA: TGCGCCAGCAGCCAAGAACGAGCTCCTAGCACAGATACGCAGTATTTT

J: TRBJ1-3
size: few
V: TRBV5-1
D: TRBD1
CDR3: CASSFDTTGIGNTIYF
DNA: TGCGCCAGCAGCTTCGATACGACAGGGATCGGAAACACCATATATTTT

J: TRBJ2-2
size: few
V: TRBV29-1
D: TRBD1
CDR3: CSVRDRLNTGELFF
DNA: TGCAGCGTTCGGGACAGGCTTAACACCGGGGAGCTGTTTTTT

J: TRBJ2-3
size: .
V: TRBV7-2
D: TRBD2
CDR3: CAGGGLKSTDTQYF
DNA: TGTGCCGGGGGGGGTTTAAAGAGCACAGATACGCAGTATTTT

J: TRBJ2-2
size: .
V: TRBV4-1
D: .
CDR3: CASSQQRGITGELFF
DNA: TGCGCCAGCAGCCAACAACGGGGGATCACCGGGGAGCTGTTTTTT

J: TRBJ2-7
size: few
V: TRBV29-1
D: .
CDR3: CSVVGGNYEQYF
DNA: TGCAGCGTTGTTGGGGGGAACTACGAGCAGTACTTC

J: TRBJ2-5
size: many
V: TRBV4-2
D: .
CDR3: CASSQVGRDQETQYF
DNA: TGTGCCAGCAGCCAAGTGGGGCGAGACCAAGAGACCCAGTACTTC

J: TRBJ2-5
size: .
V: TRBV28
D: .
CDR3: CASSFDETQYF
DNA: TGTGCCAGCAGTTTTGACGAGACCCAGTACTTC

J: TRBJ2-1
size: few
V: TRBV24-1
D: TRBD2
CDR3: CATSNSGGANNEQFF
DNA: TGTGCCACCAGCAATTCGGGGGGGGCCAACAATGAGCAGTTCTTC

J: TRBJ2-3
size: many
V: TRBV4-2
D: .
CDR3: CASSQNTRPLADTQYF
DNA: TGTGCCAGCAGCCAGAATACTAGGCCATTGGCAGATACGCAGTATTTT

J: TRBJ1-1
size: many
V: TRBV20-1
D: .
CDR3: CSAPREGMNTEAFF
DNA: TGCAGTGCACCCCGGGAGGGGATGAACACTGAAGCTTTCTTT

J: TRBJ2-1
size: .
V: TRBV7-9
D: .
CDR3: CASSLVSGSYNEQFF
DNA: TGTGCCAGCAGCTTAGTGTCAGGGTCCTACAATGAGCAGTTCTTC

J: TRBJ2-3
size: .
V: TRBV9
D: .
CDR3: CASSVRVSTDTQYF
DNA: TGTGCCAGCAGCGTGAGGGTTAGCACAGATACGCAGTATTTT

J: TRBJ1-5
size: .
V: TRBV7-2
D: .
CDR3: CASSFNREPHQPQHF
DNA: TGTGCCAGCAGCTTCAACAGGGAACCGCATCAGCCCCAGCATTTT

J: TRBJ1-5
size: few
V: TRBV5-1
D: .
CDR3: CASSWEGHQPQHF
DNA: TGCGCCAGCAGCTGGGAAGGTCATCAGCCCCAGCATTTT

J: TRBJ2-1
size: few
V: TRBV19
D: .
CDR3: CASSQGLVSNEQFF
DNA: TGTGCCAGTAGTCAGGGCCTTGTAAGCAATGAGCAGTTCTTC

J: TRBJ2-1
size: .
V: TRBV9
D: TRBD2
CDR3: CASSVGLAGGREQFF
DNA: TGTGCCAGCAGCGTAGGACTAGCGGGGGGTCGGGAGCAGTTCTTC

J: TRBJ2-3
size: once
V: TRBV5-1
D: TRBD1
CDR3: CASSGTGVMTQYF
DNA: TGCGCCAGCAGCGGGACAGGGGTAATGACGCAGTATTTT

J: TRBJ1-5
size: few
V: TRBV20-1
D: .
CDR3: CSLQVGNQPQHF
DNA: TGCAGTCTACAAGTCGGGAATCAGCCCCAGCATTTT

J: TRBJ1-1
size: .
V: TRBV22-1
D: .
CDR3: CPSGNTEAFF
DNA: TGTCCCAGCGGAAACACTGAAGCTTTCTTT

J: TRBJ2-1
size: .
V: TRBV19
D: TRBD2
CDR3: CASSPKTSGNNEQFF
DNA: TGTGCCAGTAGTCCTAAGACTAGCGGGAATAATGAGCAGTTCTTC